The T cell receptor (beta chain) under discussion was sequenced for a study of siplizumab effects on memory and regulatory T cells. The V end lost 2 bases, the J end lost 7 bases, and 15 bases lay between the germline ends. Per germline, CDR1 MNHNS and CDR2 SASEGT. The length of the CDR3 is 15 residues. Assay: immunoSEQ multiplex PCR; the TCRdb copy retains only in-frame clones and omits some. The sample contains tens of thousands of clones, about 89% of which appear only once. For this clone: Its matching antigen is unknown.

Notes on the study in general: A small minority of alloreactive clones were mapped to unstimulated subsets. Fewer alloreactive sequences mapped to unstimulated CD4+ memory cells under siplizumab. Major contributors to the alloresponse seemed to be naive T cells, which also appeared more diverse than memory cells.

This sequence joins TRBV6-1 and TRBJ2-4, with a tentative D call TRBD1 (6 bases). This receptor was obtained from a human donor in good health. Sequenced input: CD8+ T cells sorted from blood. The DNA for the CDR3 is TGTGCCAGCAGTGAATGGGGCGCAGGGGCTAACATTCAGTACTTC. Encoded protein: CASSEWGAGANIQYF.